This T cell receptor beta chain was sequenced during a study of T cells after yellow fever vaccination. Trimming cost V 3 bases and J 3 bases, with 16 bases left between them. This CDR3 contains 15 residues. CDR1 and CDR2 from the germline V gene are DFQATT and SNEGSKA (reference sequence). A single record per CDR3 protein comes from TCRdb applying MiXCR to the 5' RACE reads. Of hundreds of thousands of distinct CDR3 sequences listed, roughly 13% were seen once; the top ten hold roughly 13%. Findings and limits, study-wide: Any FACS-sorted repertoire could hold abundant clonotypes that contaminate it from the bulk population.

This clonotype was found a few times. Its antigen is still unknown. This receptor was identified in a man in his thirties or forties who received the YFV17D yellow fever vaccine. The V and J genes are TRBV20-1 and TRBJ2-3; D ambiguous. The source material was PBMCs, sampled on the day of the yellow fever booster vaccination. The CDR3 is CSASLHPGLTDTQYF. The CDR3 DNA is TGCAGTGCTAGTTTGCATCCCGGTTTGACAGATACGCAGTATTTT.